This T cell receptor (beta chain) was recovered during a study of T cell responses to AZD1222 COVID-19 vaccine. Findings and caveats of the study: Only 5 or 6 AZD1222 recipients were seropositive at baseline. Spike-specific TCR breadth and depth grew following two AZD1222 doses. The study reported that nearly half of spike-specific TCRs target unmutated variant regions. Repertoire sampling occurred only after the peak T cell response.

This CDR3 region has 16 residues. CDR1 is KGHSH, CDR2 LQKENI, per germline. With 3 bases clipped from V and 1 base from J, the junction kept 7 bases outside the gene matches. Profiled with immunoSEQ multiplex PCR; TCRdb holds only in-frame clones, not every one. Among 110,000 to 150,000 clones listed, about nine tenths were seen once. Comment on this clone: The antigen is not known.

This chain links TRBV18 with TRBJ1-2, with 8 nucleotides matching TRBD1. Specimen: peripheral blood, collected 28 days after the second AZD1222 dose. The TCR was taken from an adult who received the AZD1222 COVID-19 vaccine. In DNA, the CDR3 is TGTGCCAGCTCACCGACCACAGGGGGGGGTAACTATGGCTACACCTTC. This codes for CASSPTTGGGNYGYTF.